This is a list of T cell receptor beta chains from one sample in a study of T-cell reconstitution after alpha-beta-depleted transplantation in children. TCRdb ran MiXCR on the PCR reads and lists one entry per CDR3 protein. This sample yields roughly 17,000 distinct CDR3 sequences, of which around 12% are seen a single time; approximately 64% belongs to the top ten. Material: PBMCs, mostly from graft donor cells, obtained 180 days after TCRalphabeta/CD19-depleted stem cell transplant. The receptors stem from a boy younger than two who had a stem cell transplant for Wiskott-Aldrich syndrome, so the T cells may come from the graft donor. Both conserved end residues are part of each CDR3. D genes are given only for firm matches. Expanded clones get a size class; other rows say once, few or many, or leave the size out.

D gene: TRBD2
V gene: TRBV5-4
J gene: TRBJ2-5
clone size: few
CDR3 DNA: TGTGCCACCTTTCTCGACCCGGGACTAGCGGGAGAGACCCAGTACTTC
CDR3 protein: CATFLDPGLAGETQYF

D gene: NA
V gene: TRBV13
J gene: TRBJ2-1
clone size: NA
CDR3 DNA: TGTGCCAGCAGCAAGGCCGCCCAGCGGGTGGTGAATGAGCAGTTCTTC
CDR3 protein: CASSKAAQRVVNEQFF

D gene: TRBD1
V gene: TRBV13
J gene: TRBJ2-5
clone size: NA
CDR3 DNA: TGTGCCAGCAGCTCGGACAGGGAAGAGACCCAGTACTTC
CDR3 protein: CASSSDREETQYF

D gene: NA
V gene: TRBV7-9
J gene: TRBJ2-7
clone size: many
CDR3 DNA: TGTGCCAGCAGCTGGGATTGGTACGAGCAGTACTTC
CDR3 protein: CASSWDWYEQYF

D gene: TRBD1
V gene: TRBV25-1
J gene: TRBJ1-2
clone size: few
CDR3 DNA: TGTGCCAGCAGTGACAGGGGGCGGAGTGGCTACACCTTC
CDR3 protein: CASSDRGRSGYTF

D gene: TRBD1
V gene: TRBV24-1
J gene: TRBJ1-1
clone size: many
CDR3 DNA: TGTGCCACCAGTTCACAGGGGAGGGGAAACACTGAAGCTTTCTTT
CDR3 protein: CATSSQGRGNTEAFF

D gene: NA
V gene: TRBV9
J gene: TRBJ1-2
clone size: NA
CDR3 DNA: TGTGCCAGCAGCTGGACGGATTATAGCTATGGCTACACCTTC
CDR3 protein: CASSWTDYSYGYTF

D gene: TRBD1
V gene: TRBV2
J gene: TRBJ1-2
clone size: NA
CDR3 DNA: TGTGCCAGCAGTGAACGAGACAGGGGCTATGGCTACACCTTC
CDR3 protein: CASSERDRGYGYTF

D gene: NA
V gene: TRBV28
J gene: TRBJ1-1
clone size: NA
CDR3 DNA: TGTGCCAGCAGTTTCGTGGGGACACTAATGAACACTGAAGCTTTCTTT
CDR3 protein: CASSFVGTLMNTEAFF

D gene: TRBD2
V gene: TRBV7-9
J gene: TRBJ2-1
clone size: NA
CDR3 DNA: TGTGCCAGCAGCCCACTAGGGACTAGCAGCTACAATGAGCAGTTCTTC
CDR3 protein: CASSPLGTSSYNEQFF

D gene: TRBD1
V gene: TRBV20-1
J gene: TRBJ1-2
clone size: few
CDR3 DNA: TGCAGTGCTAACAGGGGTGACTATGGCTACACCTTC
CDR3 protein: CSANRGDYGYTF

D gene: NA
V gene: TRBV18
J gene: TRBJ1-1
clone size: many
CDR3 DNA: TGTGCCAGCTCACCAGGCAGGCCCTTTCCGAACACTGAAGCTTTCTTT
CDR3 protein: CASSPGRPFPNTEAFF

D gene: TRBD1
V gene: TRBV30
J gene: TRBJ2-1
clone size: many
CDR3 DNA: TGTGCCTGGATCAAAAGGGGGCAGGGGCTTTACAATGAGCAGTTCTTC
CDR3 protein: CAWIKRGQGLYNEQFF

D gene: NA
V gene: TRBV4-1
J gene: TRBJ2-1
clone size: NA
CDR3 DNA: TGCGCCAGCAGCCATCCTATCGATTGGACAGCTCGTAATGAGCAGTTCTTC
CDR3 protein: CASSHPIDWTARNEQFF

D gene: TRBD1
V gene: TRBV4-2
J gene: TRBJ1-5
clone size: few
CDR3 DNA: TGTGCCAGCAGCCAAGGGGACAGGGTAGGCCAGCCCCAGCATTTT
CDR3 protein: CASSQGDRVGQPQHF

D gene: NA
V gene: TRBV7-2
J gene: TRBJ1-2
clone size: many
CDR3 DNA: TGTGCCAGCAGCTTAGGGCCCATGGTAATCAACTATGGCTACACCTTC
CDR3 protein: CASSLGPMVINYGYTF

D gene: NA
V gene: TRBV5-5
J gene: TRBJ1-6
clone size: few
CDR3 DNA: TGTGCCAGCAGCTTGACGGTAAACGATTCACCCCTCCACTTT
CDR3 protein: CASSLTVNDSPLHF

D gene: TRBD1
V gene: TRBV20-1
J gene: TRBJ1-1
clone size: many
CDR3 DNA: TGCAGTGCTAGAGCTTTATGGCAGGGGGCCGGCGAAGCTTTCTTT
CDR3 protein: CSARALWQGAGEAFF

D gene: NA
V gene: TRBV4-1
J gene: TRBJ2-7
clone size: many
CDR3 DNA: TGCGCCAGCAGCCAAGATCAGAGCCGACGGGCCTACGAGCAGTACTTC
CDR3 protein: CASSQDQSRRAYEQYF

D gene: TRBD2
V gene: TRBV7-9
J gene: TRBJ2-1
clone size: many
CDR3 DNA: TGTGCCAGCAGCTTACTTGGACTAGCGAGGAATGAGCAGTTCTTC
CDR3 protein: CASSLLGLARNEQFF

D gene: NA
V gene: TRBV20-1
J gene: TRBJ2-3
clone size: few
CDR3 DNA: TGCAGTGCTTTACAGGGCCCGCTGGATACGCAGTATTTT
CDR3 protein: CSALQGPLDTQYF

D gene: TRBD1
V gene: TRBV12-3/TRBV12-4
J gene: TRBJ1-1
clone size: many
CDR3 DNA: TGTGCCAGCAGTTTACAGGGGGCTTATACTGAAGCTTTCTTT
CDR3 protein: CASSLQGAYTEAFF

D gene: NA
V gene: TRBV4-1
J gene: TRBJ2-1
clone size: many
CDR3 DNA: TGCGCCAGCAGCCCAAGAGAGGGTGGACTACCGGGTGAGCAGTTCTTC
CDR3 protein: CASSPREGGLPGEQFF

D gene: NA
V gene: TRBV7-2
J gene: TRBJ2-1
clone size: many
CDR3 DNA: TGTGCCAGCAGCTTAAGTATGTTCTTC
CDR3 protein: CASSLSMFF

D gene: NA
V gene: TRBV12-3/TRBV12-4
J gene: TRBJ1-1
clone size: many
CDR3 DNA: TGTGCCAGCAAGAATAGGGAGAGGGGGACTGAAGCTTTCTTT
CDR3 protein: CASKNRERGTEAFF

D gene: TRBD1
V gene: TRBV13
J gene: TRBJ2-5
clone size: many
CDR3 DNA: TGTGCCAGCAGCTTCTCAGGGGGTGCTGAGACCCAGTACTTC
CDR3 protein: CASSFSGGAETQYF

D gene: NA
V gene: TRBV7-9
J gene: TRBJ1-1
clone size: medium-sized
CDR3 DNA: TGTGCCAGCAGCTTCTGGGGCGCTGAAGCTTTCTTT
CDR3 protein: CASSFWGAEAFF

D gene: NA
V gene: TRBV30
J gene: TRBJ1-2
clone size: once
CDR3 DNA: TGTGCCTGGGGGTATGCGGTTGGCTACACCTTC
CDR3 protein: CAWGYAVGYTF

D gene: TRBD1
V gene: TRBV4-2
J gene: TRBJ2-1
clone size: many
CDR3 DNA: TGTGCCAGCAGCCAAGTACCCCAGGGGGCACCCTACAATGAGCAGTTCTTC
CDR3 protein: CASSQVPQGAPYNEQFF

D gene: NA
V gene: TRBV5-1
J gene: TRBJ2-1
clone size: few
CDR3 DNA: TGCGCCAGCAGCTCCGAGGTGGGACGGTTCAATGAGCAGTTCTTC
CDR3 protein: CASSSEVGRFNEQFF

D gene: NA
V gene: TRBV20-1
J gene: TRBJ2-5
clone size: NA
CDR3 DNA: TGCAGTGCTAGAGATACAGGGACACAAGAGACCCAGTACTTC
CDR3 protein: CSARDTGTQETQYF

D gene: NA
V gene: TRBV27
J gene: TRBJ2-1
clone size: many
CDR3 DNA: TGTGCCAGCAGTCCAGTTAGGAGGTCCTACAATGAGCAGTTCTTC
CDR3 protein: CASSPVRRSYNEQFF

D gene: NA
V gene: TRBV12-3/TRBV12-4
J gene: TRBJ2-3
clone size: many
CDR3 DNA: TGTGCCAGCAGTTTATCAGGGACTCACACAGATACGCAGTATTTT
CDR3 protein: CASSLSGTHTDTQYF

D gene: NA
V gene: TRBV3-1
J gene: TRBJ2-7
clone size: NA
CDR3 DNA: TGTGCCTCCTGCGGGTGGGGGGGCTCCACCTACGAGCAGTACTTC
CDR3 protein: CASCGWGGSTYEQYF

D gene: NA
V gene: TRBV20-1
J gene: TRBJ2-1
clone size: many
CDR3 DNA: TGCAGTGCTAGTTCCGGGCACAATGAGCAGTTCTTC
CDR3 protein: CSASSGHNEQFF

D gene: NA
V gene: TRBV5-6
J gene: TRBJ2-1
clone size: many
CDR3 DNA: TGTGCCAGCAGCCAGACCCGCAATGAGCAGTTCTTC
CDR3 protein: CASSQTRNEQFF

D gene: NA
V gene: TRBV4-2
J gene: TRBJ2-1
clone size: many
CDR3 DNA: TGTGCCAGCAGCCGAAATGGCTACAATGAGCAGTTCTTC
CDR3 protein: CASSRNGYNEQFF

D gene: NA
V gene: TRBV9
J gene: TRBJ2-1
clone size: NA
CDR3 DNA: TGTGCCAGCAGCGTAGGGTCCCTAGCGATGGGCAATGAGCAGTTCTTC
CDR3 protein: CASSVGSLAMGNEQFF

D gene: TRBD1
V gene: TRBV5-1
J gene: TRBJ2-6
clone size: many
CDR3 DNA: TGCGCCAGCAGCTTGCGCTCCGACAGGGGGTTGGGTTCTGGGGCCAACGTCCTGACTTTC
CDR3 protein: CASSLRSDRGLGSGANVLTF

D gene: TRBD1
V gene: TRBV7-9
J gene: TRBJ2-5
clone size: medium-sized
CDR3 DNA: TGTGCCAGCAGCTTGGGGACAGGGTGGGGTCAAGAGACCCAGTACTTC
CDR3 protein: CASSLGTGWGQETQYF

D gene: NA
V gene: TRBV7-8
J gene: TRBJ1-5
clone size: many
CDR3 DNA: TGTGCCAGTTCGACCCCAGGAAGCAATCAGCCCCAGCATTTT
CDR3 protein: CASSTPGSNQPQHF

D gene: NA
V gene: TRBV7-9
J gene: TRBJ1-2
clone size: few
CDR3 DNA: TGTGCCAGCAGCGGGGGGGCAGGGGTAAGGAACTATGGCTACACCTTC
CDR3 protein: CASSGGAGVRNYGYTF

D gene: NA
V gene: TRBV7-9
J gene: TRBJ1-1
clone size: many
CDR3 DNA: TGTGCCAGCAGCTTAGGTGGGATGAACACTGAAGCTTTCTTT
CDR3 protein: CASSLGGMNTEAFF

D gene: NA
V gene: TRBV4-2
J gene: TRBJ2-5
clone size: NA
CDR3 DNA: TGTGCCAGCAGCCTCCGGGGCCTCCAAGAGACCCAGTACTTC
CDR3 protein: CASSLRGLQETQYF

D gene: NA
V gene: TRBV7-9
J gene: TRBJ2-2
clone size: many
CDR3 DNA: TGTGCCAGCAGCCCCCCTAGGTCCACCGGGGAGCTGTTTTTT
CDR3 protein: CASSPPRSTGELFF

D gene: NA
V gene: TRBV12-3/TRBV12-4
J gene: TRBJ1-5
clone size: few
CDR3 DNA: TGTGCCAGCAGTTTAGGTGAAGGACAGCCCCAGCATTTT
CDR3 protein: CASSLGEGQPQHF